A selection of T cell receptor beta chains follows, all from one sample in a study of T cell repertoires in cytomegalovirus infection. These receptors have no identified antigens. TCRdb reanalysed the reads using MiXCR and keeps one entry per CDR3 protein. The repertoire has some 920,000 distinct CDR3 sequences, 31% of them found once; the top ten carry about an eighth. The starting material was cultured CD8+ T cells from PBMCs, obtained from culture after CMV antigen stimulation. The receptors derive from a human donor in good health (CMV status not recorded). Some clones in this sample may be carry-over from other donors' samples. The CDR3 runs from the conserved cysteine through the conserved F or W. Fields, in order: V gene, J gene, clone size, D gene, CDR3 DNA, CDR3 protein. The D gene is left open where the match is weak. Only some rows state a clone size, as once, few, many or a class for expanded clones.

>TRBV27|TRBJ1-2|.|.
TGTGCCAGCAGCGAAGGGGGGTCGGGCTACACCTTC
CASSEGGSGYTF
>TRBV6-5|TRBJ1-2|few|.
TGTGCCAGCAGTTACGGGTCGCCAGGGTATGGCTACACCTTC
CASSYGSPGYGYTF
>TRBV6-1|TRBJ2-7|.|TRBD1
TGTGCCAGCAGTGATATGGGACAGGGCTACGAGCAGTACTTC
CASSDMGQGYEQYF
>TRBV6-6|TRBJ2-1|.|TRBD2
TGTGCCAGCAGTTACTCTGGGACTAGCGGGGGGGTCTCCTACAATGAGCAGTTCTTC
CASSYSGTSGGVSYNEQFF
>TRBV7-9|TRBJ2-1|few|TRBD1
TGTGCCAGCAGACCACCGACAGGGGGCTCCTACAATGAGCAGTTCTTC
CASRPPTGGSYNEQFF
>TRBV7-9|TRBJ1-1|.|.
TGTGCCAGCAGCTTAGGGACAGCCGTTCCGAACACTGAAGCTTTCTTT
CASSLGTAVPNTEAFF
>TRBV19|TRBJ2-1|once|TRBD1
TGTGCCAGTAGTGGGACAGGGGTGTACGGGGGTGAGCAGTTCTTC
CASSGTGVYGGEQFF
>TRBV28|TRBJ1-2|.|.
TGTGCCAGCAGTTTTCACCGGAGGAACTATGGCTACACCTTC
CASSFHRRNYGYTF
>TRBV6-2/TRBV6-3|TRBJ2-1|.|.
TGTGCCAGCACCCCGCGGAGGGGGAATTACAATGAGCAGTTCTTC
CASTPRRGNYNEQFF
>TRBV6-5|TRBJ2-1|.|.
TGTGCCAGCAGGCACCCGGAAGGTAATGAGCAGTTCTTC
CASRHPEGNEQFF
>TRBV7-8|TRBJ1-2|many|.
TGTGCCAGCAGCTCCCCTCGAGAAGGGGGCTATGGCTACACCTTC
CASSSPREGGYGYTF
>TRBV4-3|TRBJ2-2|few|TRBD2
TGCGCCAGCAGCCAAGACCTGTTTGCGGGGGGCCCCACCGGGGAGCTGTTTTTT
CASSQDLFAGGPTGELFF
>TRBV10-3|TRBJ2-7|.|TRBD1
TGTGCCATCCGCACGGGGACAGCGAGCTCCTACGAGCAGTACTTC
CAIRTGTASSYEQYF
>TRBV15|TRBJ2-1|.|.
TGTGCCACCAGCAGAGATAAGGGCTCCTACAATGAGCAGTTCTTC
CATSRDKGSYNEQFF
>TRBV4-1|TRBJ2-3|.|.
TGCGCCAGCAGCCAAGAGGAATCAGGGGGGTCGAGCACAGATACGCAGTATTTT
CASSQEESGGSSTDTQYF
>TRBV7-8|TRBJ2-7|.|TRBD1
TGTGCCAGCAGCTTACCCGGGACAGTGAACTACGAGCAGTACTTC
CASSLPGTVNYEQYF